This section outlines one T cell receptor beta chain sequence together with its context. Measured with immunoSEQ multiplex PCR; TCRdb has only the in-frame clones, and not every one. The top ten hold roughly 2.3% of the sample, which has about 45,000 clones, around 86% seen once. The data originate from a study of lymphopenia after photon versus proton radiotherapy. This specimen was peripheral blood, taken from a patient treated with photon-based radiotherapy. This receptor was identified in a man between 35 and 55 years old with gastric cancer.

The CDR3 region has the DNA TGTGCCTGGAGAGGGGAGGGAATGGGCACTGAAGCTTTCTTT. This codes for CAWRGEGMGTEAFF. The rearrangement uses TRBV30 and TRBJ1-1, with a possible D match to TRBD1 (5 bases). The CDR3 length is 14 residues. The V end lost 3 bases, the J end lost 4 bases, and 15 bases lay between the germline ends. Germline lookup yields CDR1 GTSNPN and CDR2 SVGIG (reference sequence). The full variable domain, in which reference TRBV30 and TRBJ1-1 provide the parts outside the CDR3, is SQTIHQWPATLVQPVGSPLSLECTVEGTSNPNLYWYRQAAGRGLQLLFYSVGIGQISSEVPQNLSASRPQDRQFILSSKKLLLSDSGFYLCAWRGEGMGTEAFFGQGTRLTVV.